The 3 T cell receptor beta chains presented below share a single source sample, sequenced in a study of metastatic and nonmetastatic thyroid tumors. Thyroid surgery took place with no prior treatment in any patient. TCRdb reprocessed the PCR reads via MiXCR. The sample gives tens of thousands of clones, about 25% of which show up once; about 8.9% is in the top ten. The sequencing sample was made of blood. All receptors come from a female donor with papillary thyroid cancer or a benign thyroid nodule (not recorded which). Some clones in this sample may be carry-over from other donors' samples.

This clone is labeled medium-sized. J is TRBJ1-1 and V is TRBV20-1; TRBD1 might be the D (6 bases). This CDR3 is 15 amino acids long. Germline CDR1 reads DFQATT; CDR2 reads SNEGSKA (reference sequence). V was trimmed by 0 bases and J by 7 bases, leaving 18 bases between them. The CDR3 sequence: CSARDLGGGLDEAFF. The CDR3 nucleotides read TGCAGTGCTAGAGATCTAGGGGGAGGTTTGGATGAAGCTTTCTTT.

This clone has a count of ten or more. The rearrangement joins TRBV19 to TRBJ2-7; D call uncertain. CDR3 size: 12 residues. Germline V lookup: CDR1 LNHDA, CDR2 SQIVND (reference sequence). V dropped 3 bases and J dropped 7 bases, with 10 bases sitting between them. The CDR3 nucleotides are TGTGCCAGTAGTATTTTCGGATCTGAGCAGTACTTC. As protein: CASSIFGSEQYF.

In its sample, this clone was seen many times. This rearrangement joins TRBV27 to TRBJ2-4; D unclear. The CDR3 spans 14 residues. V was clipped by 3 bases and J by 5 bases, with 11 bases between them. The germline V gene has CDR1 MNHEY and CDR2 SMNVEV (reference sequence). The DNA of the CDR3 is TGTGCCAGCAGTTTGCGAGTCCCTCAAAACATTCAGTACTTC. This translates into CASSLRVPQNIQYF.